A selection of T cell receptor beta chains follows, all from one sample in a study of T-cell reconstitution after alpha-beta-depleted transplantation in children. TCRdb independently ran MiXCR on the PCR reads; one entry per CDR3 protein. The table has hundreds of thousands of distinct CDR3 sequences, 10% to 15% seen once. This material consisted of PBMCs, mostly from graft donor cells, taken 360 days after TCRalphabeta/CD19-depleted stem cell transplant. All receptors derive from a male patient between 10 and 17 years old who had a stem cell transplant for acute myeloid leukemia, so the T cells may come from the graft donor. Each CDR3 is given with its conserved first and last residue. The D gene is left open where the match is weak. Clone size, where shown, is once, few, many, or a class for clones that have expanded.

>TRBJ2-7|NA|TRBV11-1|TRBD2
CASSLLAGGSEQYF
TGTGCCAGCAGCCTACTAGCGGGAGGGTCCGAGCAGTACTTC
>TRBJ2-2|NA|TRBV12-3/TRBV12-4|NA
CASSLGRRQRSGPYTGELFF
TGTGCCAGCAGTTTGGGTCGGCGGCAGCGGAGCGGACCGTACACCGGGGAGCTGTTTTTT
>TRBJ2-1|NA|TRBV4-2|NA
CASSQEVGGEQFF
TGTGCCAGCAGCCAAGAAGTGGGAGGTGAGCAGTTCTTC
>TRBJ2-1|NA|TRBV2|NA
CASSEAPGGSSYNEQFF
TGTGCCAGCAGTGAAGCCCCAGGGGGGAGTTCCTACAATGAGCAGTTCTTC
>TRBJ2-1|NA|TRBV11-2|NA
CASSFNDNNEQFF
TGTGCCAGCAGCTTCAATGACAACAATGAGCAGTTCTTC
>TRBJ2-7|few|TRBV12-5|NA
CASGRHSYEQYF
TGTGCTAGTGGTAGGCACTCCTACGAGCAGTACTTC
>TRBJ2-7|NA|TRBV20-1|NA
CSARVGAGRSEQYF
TGCAGTGCTAGAGTGGGGGCAGGGCGAAGCGAGCAGTACTTC
>TRBJ1-5|many|TRBV7-2|NA
CASSLEAGYRRQPQHF
TGTGCCAGCAGCTTAGAGGCAGGGTATCGTAGACAGCCCCAGCATTTT
>TRBJ1-2|NA|TRBV4-2|NA
CASSQDTQDNYGYTF
TGTGCCAGCAGCCAAGATACCCAGGACAACTATGGCTACACCTTC
>TRBJ1-1|NA|TRBV5-1|TRBD1
CASTSFWTGDNTEAFF
TGCGCCAGCACGTCGTTTTGGACAGGGGATAACACTGAAGCTTTCTTT
>TRBJ2-1|NA|TRBV7-9|NA
CASSLNPPGDYNEQFF
TGTGCCAGCAGCTTAAACCCCCCGGGGGACTACAATGAGCAGTTCTTC
>TRBJ2-7|many|TRBV4-3|NA
CASSQVSGIYEQYF
TGCGCCAGCAGCCAAGTTAGCGGTATCTACGAGCAGTACTTC
>TRBJ2-1|NA|TRBV5-1|TRBD1
CASRFGQGALLSSYNEQFF
TGCGCCAGCAGGTTTGGACAGGGGGCTCTCCTGAGCTCCTACAATGAGCAGTTCTTC
>TRBJ2-1|NA|TRBV15|TRBD2
CATSRELAGGGDEQFF
TGTGCCACCAGCAGAGAACTAGCGGGAGGGGGAGATGAGCAGTTCTTC
>TRBJ2-1|many|TRBV6-5|NA
CASSYSGTPGHGEQFF
TGTGCCAGCAGTTACTCGGGGACTCCCGGGCATGGTGAGCAGTTCTTC
>TRBJ2-1|many|TRBV7-2|NA
CASSSIQAGPYNEQFF
TGTGCCAGCAGCTCAATTCAAGCGGGCCCCTACAATGAGCAGTTCTTC
>TRBJ2-1|few|TRBV20-1|NA
CSARFGLDYNEQFF
TGCAGTGCTAGGTTTGGACTGGATTACAATGAGCAGTTCTTC
>TRBJ2-6|NA|TRBV12-3/TRBV12-4|TRBD1
CASRLGTAYSGANVLTF
TGTGCCAGCAGGTTAGGGACAGCCTACTCTGGGGCCAACGTCCTGACTTTC
>TRBJ1-1|NA|TRBV30|NA
CAWSVYGRENTEAFF
TGTGCCTGGAGTGTTTACGGACGGGAGAACACTGAAGCTTTCTTT
>TRBJ2-6|NA|TRBV7-9|TRBD1
CASSSQGANSGANVLTF
TGTGCCAGCAGCTCACAGGGGGCCAACTCTGGGGCCAACGTCCTGACTTTC
>TRBJ2-3|few|TRBV9|NA
CASSVAGGFELTDTQYF
TGTGCCAGCAGCGTAGCTGGGGGGTTCGAGCTCACAGATACGCAGTATTTT
>TRBJ2-3|NA|TRBV28|TRBD1
CASSLIPTGGTDTQYF
TGTGCCAGCAGTTTAATCCCGACAGGGGGCACAGATACGCAGTATTTT
>TRBJ1-1|NA|TRBV5-1|NA
CASSLDGGSGTEAFF
TGCGCCAGCAGCTTGGACGGGGGCTCGGGCACTGAAGCTTTCTTT
>TRBJ1-1|NA|TRBV4-2|NA
CASSQGSGSLNTEAFF
TGTGCCAGCAGCCAAGGATCCGGGTCACTGAACACTGAAGCTTTCTTT
>TRBJ2-7|NA|TRBV4-3|TRBD2
CASSQGASGRSEQYF
TGCGCCAGCAGCCAAGGGGCTAGCGGGAGATCCGAGCAGTACTTC
>TRBJ2-7|few|TRBV12-3/TRBV12-4|TRBD1
CASRPGQGHEQYF
TGTGCCAGCAGGCCGGGACAGGGCCACGAGCAGTACTTC
>TRBJ2-7|few|TRBV30|TRBD1
CAWSEGQDSYEQYF
TGTGCCTGGAGTGAAGGACAGGACTCCTACGAGCAGTACTTC
>TRBJ2-1|NA|TRBV6-2/TRBV6-3|TRBD2
CASVTSGSPYNEQFF
TGTGCCAGCGTCACTAGCGGGAGTCCCTACAATGAGCAGTTCTTC
>TRBJ2-3|NA|TRBV5-5|NA
CATTGEWATDTQYF
TGTGCCACCACGGGAGAGTGGGCAACAGATACGCAGTATTTT
>TRBJ2-2|few|TRBV6-5|TRBD1
CASSYYAGQGYTGELFF
TGTGCCAGCAGTTACTATGCGGGACAGGGATACACCGGGGAGCTGTTTTTT
>TRBJ2-7|many|TRBV9|TRBD2
CASSVAGGLKGEQYF
TGTGCCAGCAGCGTAGCGGGAGGGCTTAAGGGGGAGCAGTACTTC
>TRBJ2-3|few|TRBV28|TRBD2
CASSLGSGRADGTQYF
TGTGCCAGCAGTTTAGGTAGCGGGAGGGCCGACGGTACGCAGTATTTT
>TRBJ2-2|NA|TRBV5-1|TRBD1
CASTSHRQGRNTGELFF
TGCGCCAGCACCTCCCACCGACAGGGTAGAAACACCGGGGAGCTGTTTTTT
>TRBJ2-7|few|TRBV13|NA
CASSYHGAAGTYEQYF
TGTGCCAGCAGCTACCACGGTGCAGCAGGGACCTACGAGCAGTACTTC
>TRBJ2-4|NA|TRBV5-5|TRBD1
CASSLPIRDRKIIQYF
TGTGCCAGCAGCCTCCCCATCCGGGACAGGAAGATAATTCAGTACTTC
>TRBJ2-5|many|TRBV7-8|TRBD2
CASSLDVAGGWRETQYF
TGTGCCAGCAGCTTAGATGTTGCGGGAGGGTGGCGGGAGACCCAGTACTTC
>TRBJ2-7|NA|TRBV6-6|NA
CASSYRTYEQYF
TGTGCCAGCAGTTATCGGACCTACGAGCAGTACTTC
>TRBJ2-7|many|TRBV12-3/TRBV12-4|TRBD2
CASSLFPISGRYEQYF
TGTGCCAGCAGTTTATTTCCGATTAGCGGGAGATACGAGCAGTACTTC
>TRBJ2-7|few|TRBV20-1|NA
CSDRAAGSYEQYF
TGCAGTGATCGGGCAGCCGGTTCCTACGAGCAGTACTTC
>TRBJ2-1|few|TRBV2|TRBD1
CASSEVDRGLNEQFF
TGTGCCAGCAGTGAAGTGGACAGGGGCCTCAATGAGCAGTTCTTC
>TRBJ2-7|few|TRBV4-2|TRBD2
CASSQDVGGSLSYEQYF
TGTGCCAGCAGCCAAGATGTTGGCGGGAGCCTCTCCTACGAGCAGTACTTC
>TRBJ2-7|NA|TRBV18|NA
CASSRGRGTTQGYEQYF
TGTGCCAGCTCCCGGGGCAGAGGGACAACACAAGGCTACGAGCAGTACTTC
>TRBJ2-5|NA|TRBV20-1|NA
CSARDISEQETQYF
TGCAGTGCTAGAGATATATCCGAGCAAGAGACCCAGTACTTC
>TRBJ2-7|NA|TRBV18|TRBD2
CASSPMATGGPGSYEQYF
TGTGCCAGCTCACCAATGGCGACGGGAGGGCCAGGGTCCTACGAGCAGTACTTC
>TRBJ2-1|NA|TRBV6-2/TRBV6-3|NA
CASSRSRDDEQFF
TGTGCCAGCAGCCGTTCTAGGGACGATGAGCAGTTCTTC
>TRBJ2-2|many|TRBV29-1|NA
CSVLGNTGELFF
TGCAGCGTCCTCGGGAACACCGGGGAGCTGTTTTTT
>TRBJ2-2|many|TRBV4-2|NA
CASSQSGELFF
TGTGCCAGCAGCCAGAGCGGGGAGCTGTTTTTT
>TRBJ2-7|few|TRBV10-3|NA
CAIRTTGTGYEQYF
TGTGCCATCAGGACGACTGGTACAGGCTACGAGCAGTACTTC